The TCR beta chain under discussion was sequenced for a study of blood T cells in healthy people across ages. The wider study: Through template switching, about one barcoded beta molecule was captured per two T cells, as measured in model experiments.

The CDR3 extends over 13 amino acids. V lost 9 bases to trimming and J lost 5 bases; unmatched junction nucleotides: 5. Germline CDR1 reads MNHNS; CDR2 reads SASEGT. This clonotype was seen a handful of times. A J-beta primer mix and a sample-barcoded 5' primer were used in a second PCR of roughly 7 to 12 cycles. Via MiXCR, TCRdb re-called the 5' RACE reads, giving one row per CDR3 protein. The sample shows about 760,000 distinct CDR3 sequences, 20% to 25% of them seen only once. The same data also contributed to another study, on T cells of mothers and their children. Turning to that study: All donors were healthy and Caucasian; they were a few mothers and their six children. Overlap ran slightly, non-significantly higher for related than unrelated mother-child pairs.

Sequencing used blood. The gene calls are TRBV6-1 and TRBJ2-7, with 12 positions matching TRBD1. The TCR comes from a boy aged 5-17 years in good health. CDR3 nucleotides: TGTGCCAGTCGGGACAGGGGGCGGGACGAGCAGTACTTC. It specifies CASRDRGRDEQYF.